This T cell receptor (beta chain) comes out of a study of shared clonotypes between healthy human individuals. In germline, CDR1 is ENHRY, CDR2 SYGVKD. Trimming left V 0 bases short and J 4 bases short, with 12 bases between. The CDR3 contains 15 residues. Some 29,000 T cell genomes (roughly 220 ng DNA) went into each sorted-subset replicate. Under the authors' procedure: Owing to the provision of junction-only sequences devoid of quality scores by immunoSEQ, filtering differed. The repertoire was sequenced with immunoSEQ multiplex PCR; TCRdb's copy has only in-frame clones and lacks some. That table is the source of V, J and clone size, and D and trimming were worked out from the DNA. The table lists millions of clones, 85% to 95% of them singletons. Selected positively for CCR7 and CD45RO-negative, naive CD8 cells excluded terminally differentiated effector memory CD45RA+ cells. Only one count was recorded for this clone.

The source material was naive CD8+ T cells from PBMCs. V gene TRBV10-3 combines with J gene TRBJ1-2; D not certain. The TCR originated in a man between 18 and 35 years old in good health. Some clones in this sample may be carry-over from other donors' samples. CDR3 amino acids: CAISESGGATYGYTF. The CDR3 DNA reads TGTGCCATCAGTGAGTCTGGCGGTGCTACCTATGGCTACACCTTC.